This T cell receptor beta chain stems from a study of vaccination and CD4 T cells after COVID-19. Study in general: Cultures that served as controls received a CEFX pool, an HIV-1 Nef pool, or no peptide.

This clonotype came up a few times. Its antigen is as yet unknown. The Oncomine TCR Beta short-read assay was what sequenced the DNA obtained from cultured CD4+ T cells. Cultures of CD4+ T cells served as the source for extracting genomic DNA. From the PCR reads, TCRdb called clonotypes with MiXCR, one entry per CDR3 protein. The sample lists about 15,000 distinct CDR3 sequences; around 73% were seen once. The treatment here: 10-day PBMC culture with coronavirus spike peptide pools or control peptides (ViraFEST assay). March to December 2020 was the span of positive PCR dates, which predated US Alpha, Beta and Delta variants. Fresh IL-2 medium replaced half the culture medium on days 3 and 7. The CDR3 contains 16 residues. In germline, CDR1 is MNHEY, CDR2 SVGEGT. V dropped 5 bases and J dropped 2 bases, with 16 bases sitting between them.

The receptor was isolated from a human donor who had recovered from COVID-19. The specimen sequenced was CD4+ T cells from blood, cultured in vitro. The rearrangement links TRBV6-2 or TRBV6-3 to TRBJ1-5, with D possibly TRBD1 on 6 matching bases. CDR3 protein: CASSPQGRGGNQPQHF. CDR3 DNA: TGTGCCAGCAGTCCCCAGGGGAGAGGGGGCAATCAGCCCCAGCATTTT.